Listed below are T cell receptor beta chains from one sample, sequenced in a study of T-cell memory formation after mild COVID-19. MiXCR was run by TCRdb on the 5' RACE reads, yielding one entry per CDR3 protein. The table has roughly 80,000 distinct CDR3 sequences, around 25% seen once; the top ten hold roughly 40%. Specimen: PBMCs or a T cell subset sorted from them (not recorded which). The receptor set was obtained from a man younger than 35 who had mild COVID-19 (a few samples of this study predate the infection). Cell type and time point are not known. Each CDR3 is given with its conserved first and last residue. D genes are given only for firm matches. Rows give clone size only sometimes, using once, few, many, or a class for an expanded clone.

V gene	clone size	D gene	J gene	CDR3 DNA	CDR3 protein
TRBV7-9	NA	TRBD1	TRBJ2-5	TGTGCCAGCAGCGCACCACAGGGGGCCGTTAAAGAGACCCAGTACTTC	CASSAPQGAVKETQYF
TRBV29-1	few	NA	TRBJ2-3	TGCAGCGCCGAAAGAAGCGGTCCGGATACGCAGTATTTT	CSAERSGPDTQYF
TRBV7-3	NA	NA	TRBJ2-1	TGTGCCAGCAGCTTTTACGCGAACAATGAGCAGTTCTTC	CASSFYANNEQFF
TRBV29-1	few	NA	TRBJ1-3	TGCAGCGTTGTAACTTCTGGAAACACCATATATTTT	CSVVTSGNTIYF
TRBV20-1	NA	NA	TRBJ2-3	TGCAGTGCTAGAGATCGTTACAGGGAAAGCACAGATACGCAGTATTTT	CSARDRYRESTDTQYF
TRBV14	few	NA	TRBJ1-6	TGTGCCAGCAGCCCAGGGAATTCACCCCTCCACTTT	CASSPGNSPLHF
TRBV2	NA	NA	TRBJ2-3	TGTGCCAGCAGTGATAGAAGTTTAATGTTAGATACGCAGTATTTT	CASSDRSLMLDTQYF
TRBV27	NA	TRBD1	TRBJ2-5	TGTGCCAGCAGTTTATCAGACAGGGGGAGGCAAGAGACCCAGTACTTC	CASSLSDRGRQETQYF
TRBV5-6	few	TRBD1	TRBJ1-2	TGTGCCACCAGCCCCGGACAGGGGGAAGGCTACACCTTC	CATSPGQGEGYTF
TRBV4-3	few	NA	TRBJ1-2	TGCGCCAGCAGCCAAGCCCCAGGGGTTCGATATGGCTACACCTTC	CASSQAPGVRYGYTF
TRBV7-9	NA	NA	TRBJ2-7	TGTGCCAGCAGCTTACGGGGGGCAGACTACGAGCAGTACTTC	CASSLRGADYEQYF
TRBV20-1	NA	NA	TRBJ2-1	TGCAGTGCCGGCGGGGGCGCCTTTAGCTCCTACAATGAGCAGTTCTTC	CSAGGGAFSSYNEQFF
TRBV4-2	NA	TRBD1	TRBJ2-7	TGTGCCAGCAGCGGACGGACAGGTCGCCTCTACGAGCAGTACTTC	CASSGRTGRLYEQYF
TRBV4-3	few	TRBD2	TRBJ2-3	TGCGCCAGCAGCGACGGGGGGGCAGATACGCAGTATTTT	CASSDGGADTQYF
TRBV12-3/TRBV12-4	NA	NA	TRBJ2-1	TGTGCCAGCAGTTTAGTGGTCGGCGATGAGCAGTTCTTC	CASSLVVGDEQFF
TRBV6-6	NA	TRBD2	TRBJ2-3	TGTGCCAGCAGCCCATGGGAGCGGGGGGGACGCACAGATACGCAGTATTTT	CASSPWERGGRTDTQYF
TRBV7-6	few	NA	TRBJ1-2	TGTGCCAGCAGCTTAGCGGCAGACTATGGCTACACCTTC	CASSLAADYGYTF
TRBV6-5	NA	TRBD2	TRBJ2-3	TGTGCCAGCAGTTACAGACTAGCGGGGGGAGATACGCAGTATTTT	CASSYRLAGGDTQYF
TRBV6-6	NA	TRBD1	TRBJ2-7	TGTGCCAGCAGCACAGGGGGCTCCTACGAGCAGTACTTC	CASSTGGSYEQYF
TRBV2	NA	TRBD1	TRBJ1-2	TGTGCCAGAGGACAGGCAGCTAACTATGGCTACACCTTC	CARGQAANYGYTF
TRBV4-2	few	NA	TRBJ2-5	TGTGCCAGCAGCCAAGTAGTAATAGCAGAAGGGGGACGTCAAGAGACCCAGTACTTC	CASSQVVIAEGGRQETQYF
TRBV4-1	once	TRBD1	TRBJ1-2	TGCGCCAGCAGCCAGACAGGGGCTTATGGCTACACCTTC	CASSQTGAYGYTF
TRBV5-6	few	NA	TRBJ1-4	TGTGCCAGCAGCTTTGGAGTTATGACAGTTAATGAAAAACTGTTTTTT	CASSFGVMTVNEKLFF
TRBV5-1	few	TRBD1	TRBJ1-2	TGCGCCAGCAGCTTGAGCCGGACAGGGTCCGATGGCTACACCTTC	CASSLSRTGSDGYTF
TRBV5-1	NA	TRBD1	TRBJ1-2	TGCGCCAGCGCTGACCGGGACAGGGGGCTGATTAACTATGGCTACACCTTC	CASADRDRGLINYGYTF
TRBV6-5	NA	TRBD1	TRBJ1-2	TGTGCCAGCAGCCCGACCCTGACAGGGTCGGATGGCTACACCTTC	CASSPTLTGSDGYTF
TRBV27	NA	TRBD1	TRBJ1-1	TGTGCCAGCAGTCTAGGGACAGGGGGCATCCCTGAAGCTTTCTTT	CASSLGTGGIPEAFF
TRBV20-1	NA	NA	TRBJ1-5	TGCAGTGCTAGAGATTTCGGGGGGCTTCAGCCCCAGCATTTT	CSARDFGGLQPQHF
TRBV5-1	NA	NA	TRBJ1-1	TGCGCCAGCAGCTCGACACGCTCCGAAGCTTTCTTT	CASSSTRSEAFF
TRBV7-9	NA	NA	TRBJ1-6	TGTGCCAGCAGCTTTGGGGGGGTTGCGTCACCCCTCCACTTT	CASSFGGVASPLHF
TRBV20-1	few	TRBD1	TRBJ1-5	TGCAGTGCTAGGGACCACCTAAGGGACAGAGCTAATAGCAATCAGCCCCAGCATTTT	CSARDHLRDRANSNQPQHF
TRBV3-1	few	TRBD2	TRBJ2-3	TGTGCCAGCAGCCAAAAGGTTATAGCGGGGGCTCGCACAGATACGCAGTATTTT	CASSQKVIAGARTDTQYF
TRBV5-1	NA	TRBD1	TRBJ2-7	TGCGCCAGCAGCTTGCAAACCGGGACAGTAACCTACGAGCAGTACTTC	CASSLQTGTVTYEQYF
TRBV25-1	NA	NA	TRBJ1-1	TGTGCCAGCAGTGATACAGGGCTTGAAGCTTTCTTT	CASSDTGLEAFF
TRBV28	NA	NA	TRBJ1-5	TGTGCCAGCAGTTTGGGGCTCCTGGGTGGGCCCCAGCATTTT	CASSLGLLGGPQHF
TRBV4-1	NA	NA	TRBJ2-3	TGCGCCAGCAGCCAGGCTCGTGGGCCGGAGGATACGCAGTATTTT	CASSQARGPEDTQYF
TRBV29-1	many	NA	TRBJ2-6	TGCAGCGTGGCTCTCTCTGGGGCCAACGTCCTGACTTTC	CSVALSGANVLTF
TRBV6-4	NA	NA	TRBJ2-3	TGTGCCAGCAGTGACTCGTCTAGCGCCACAGATACGCAGTATTTT	CASSDSSSATDTQYF
TRBV7-9	NA	NA	TRBJ2-7	TGTGCCAGCAGCTTACTAGCAGGGATGGACGAGCAGTACTTC	CASSLLAGMDEQYF
TRBV7-7	once	TRBD1	TRBJ2-3	TGTGCTAGCAGCGCGGGACAGGGGGGAACAGATACGCAGTATTTT	CASSAGQGGTDTQYF
TRBV9	NA	NA	TRBJ2-3	TGTGCCAGCAGCGTAGGGTCCGCGGGTACAGATACGCAGTATTTT	CASSVGSAGTDTQYF
TRBV4-1	few	TRBD1	TRBJ1-2	TGCGCCAGCAGCCAAGAATTAGACAGGGGGCGAGGCTACACCTTC	CASSQELDRGRGYTF
TRBV28	few	NA	TRBJ2-1	TGTGCCAGCGGGGCTGGGGTCTACAATGAGCAGTTCTTC	CASGAGVYNEQFF
TRBV4-3	few	TRBD2	TRBJ2-1	TGCGCCAGCAGCCAAGTTGGAGGGAGGGCGCGAGACAATGAGCAGTTCTTC	CASSQVGGRARDNEQFF
TRBV7-6	NA	NA	TRBJ2-1	TGTGCCAGCAGCTTACTACTTAACAATGAGCAGTTCTTC	CASSLLLNNEQFF
TRBV24-1	NA	TRBD2	TRBJ2-3	TGTGCCACCAGTGAGCTACTAGCGTCGGGTGATACGCAGTATTTT	CATSELLASGDTQYF
TRBV29-1	NA	NA	TRBJ1-1	TGCAGCGTTGCGACCGGAGGCACTGAAGCTTTCTTT	CSVATGGTEAFF
TRBV28	few	NA	TRBJ2-3	TGTGCCAGCAGTCACCTACAGCAGCCCGTCACAGATACGCAGTATTTT	CASSHLQQPVTDTQYF
TRBV2	once	TRBD2	TRBJ2-1	TGTGCCAGCAGTGAAGCGGGGAGCGGGGGGGCCGATGAGCAGTTCTTC	CASSEAGSGGADEQFF
TRBV6-2/TRBV6-3	NA	TRBD2	TRBJ2-3	TGTGCCAGTACACTAGCGGGGGGTCTTGCAGATACGCAGTATTTT	CASTLAGGLADTQYF
TRBV9	few	NA	TRBJ1-1	TGTGCCAGCAGCCCTCCGATTAACACTGAAGCTTTCTTT	CASSPPINTEAFF
TRBV19	NA	NA	TRBJ2-2	TGTGCCAGTAGTTCCGTTGTTGGCAGGGAGCTGTTTTTT	CASSSVVGRELFF
TRBV5-1	few	NA	TRBJ1-2	TGCGCCAGCAGCCCTCGACAGGTTAGCGATGGCTACACCTTC	CASSPRQVSDGYTF